This T cell receptor beta chain was sequenced in a study of blood T cell repertoires in COVID-19. Overall study: Collection of acute and convalescent COVID-19 samples took place in the United States, Italy and Spain. In each case, the material was cDNA or gDNA derived from T cells, B-cell-depleted T cells, or PBMCs.

The authors' processing: Quantification of nucleated cells was approximated via reference gene primer amplification. TCRdb's table, derived via immunoSEQ multiplex PCR, lists solely in-frame clones and lacks some. Clone size and the V and J calls come from that table; the DNA yielded D and trimming. The profile shows tens of thousands of clones, more than 90% of them singletons. The CDR3 spans 15 residues. J gave up 7 bases and V 3 bases, and 7 bases lay outside the gene matches. Germline V lookup: CDR1 SGDLS, CDR2 YYNGEE. This TCR was sampled from a human donor in a cohort sampled during active COVID-19. The V and J genes are TRBV9 and TRBJ2-1; 10 nucleotides line up with TRBD1. The sample comprised peripheral blood. CDR3 bases: TGTGCCAGCAGCGGGGGGACAGGGGCGCGGAATGAGCAGTTCTTC. Protein: CASSGGTGARNEQFF.